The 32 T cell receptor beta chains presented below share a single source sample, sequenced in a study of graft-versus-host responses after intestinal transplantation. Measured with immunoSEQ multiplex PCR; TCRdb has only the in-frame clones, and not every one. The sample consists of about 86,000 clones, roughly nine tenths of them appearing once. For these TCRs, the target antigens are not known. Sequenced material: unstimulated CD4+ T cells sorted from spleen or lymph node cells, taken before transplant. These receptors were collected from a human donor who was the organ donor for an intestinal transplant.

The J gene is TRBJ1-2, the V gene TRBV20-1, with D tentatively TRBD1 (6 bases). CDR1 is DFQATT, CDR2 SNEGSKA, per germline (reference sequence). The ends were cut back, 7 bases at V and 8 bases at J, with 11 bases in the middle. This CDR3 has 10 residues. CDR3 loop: CSVEGEGYTF. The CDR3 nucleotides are TGCAGTGTAGAGGGGGAGGGCTACACCTTC.

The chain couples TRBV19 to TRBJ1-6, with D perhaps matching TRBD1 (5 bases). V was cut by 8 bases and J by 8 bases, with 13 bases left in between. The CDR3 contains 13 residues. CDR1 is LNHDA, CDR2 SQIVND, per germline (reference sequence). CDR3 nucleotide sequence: TGTGCCAGTGGAGCTCAGGGTCATTCACCCCTCCACTTT. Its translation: CASGAQGHSPLHF.

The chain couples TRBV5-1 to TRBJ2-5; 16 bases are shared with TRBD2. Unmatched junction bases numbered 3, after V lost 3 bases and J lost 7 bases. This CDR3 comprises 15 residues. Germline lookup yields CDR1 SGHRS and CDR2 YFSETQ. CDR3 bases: TGCGCCAGCAGCTACGGGACTAGCGGGGGGGTGACCCAGTACTTC. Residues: CASSYGTSGGVTQYF.

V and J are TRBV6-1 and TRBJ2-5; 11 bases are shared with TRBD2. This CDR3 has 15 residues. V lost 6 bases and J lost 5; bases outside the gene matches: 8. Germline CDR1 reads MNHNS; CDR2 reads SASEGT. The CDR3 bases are TGTGCCAGCAGGAAAAGGACTAGCGGGTTGGAGACCCAGTACTTC. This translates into CASRKRTSGLETQYF.

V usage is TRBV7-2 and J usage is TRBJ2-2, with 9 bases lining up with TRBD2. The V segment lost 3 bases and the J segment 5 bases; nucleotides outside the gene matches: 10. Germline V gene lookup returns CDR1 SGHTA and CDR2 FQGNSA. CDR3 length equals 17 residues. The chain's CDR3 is CASSFLSGSLGTGELFF. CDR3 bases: TGTGCCAGCAGCTTCCTTAGCGGGAGCCTCGGGACCGGGGAGCTGTTTTTT.

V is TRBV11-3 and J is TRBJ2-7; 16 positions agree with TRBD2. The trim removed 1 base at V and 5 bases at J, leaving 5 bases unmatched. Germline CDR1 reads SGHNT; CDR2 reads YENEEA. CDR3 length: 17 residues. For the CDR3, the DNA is TGTGCCAGCAGCTTAGTGGGACTAGCGGGGGGGCTGAACGAGCAGTACTTC. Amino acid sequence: CASSLVGLAGGLNEQYF.

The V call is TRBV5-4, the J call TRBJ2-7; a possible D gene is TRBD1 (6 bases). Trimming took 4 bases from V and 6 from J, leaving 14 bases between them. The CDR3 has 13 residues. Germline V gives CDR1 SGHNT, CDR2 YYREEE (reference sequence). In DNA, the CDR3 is TGTGCCAGCAGCCCGAGAGACAGGAGCGAGCAGTACTTC. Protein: CASSPRDRSEQYF.

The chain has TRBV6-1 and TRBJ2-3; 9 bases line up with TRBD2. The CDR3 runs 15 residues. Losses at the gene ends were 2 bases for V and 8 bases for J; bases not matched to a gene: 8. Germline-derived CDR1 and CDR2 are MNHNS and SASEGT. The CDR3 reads CASSELLSGSSTQYF. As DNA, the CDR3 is TGTGCCAGCAGTGAATTACTTAGCGGGAGTAGTACGCAGTATTTT.

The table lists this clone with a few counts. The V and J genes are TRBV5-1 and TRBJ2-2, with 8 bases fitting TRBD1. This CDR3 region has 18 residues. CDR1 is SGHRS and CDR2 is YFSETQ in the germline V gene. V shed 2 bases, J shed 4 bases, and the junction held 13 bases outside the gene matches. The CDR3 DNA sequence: TGCGCCAGCAGCTTCGGAGGCAGGGGGCCCTTGTCCACCGGGGAGCTGTTTTTT. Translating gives CASSFGGRGPLSTGELFF.

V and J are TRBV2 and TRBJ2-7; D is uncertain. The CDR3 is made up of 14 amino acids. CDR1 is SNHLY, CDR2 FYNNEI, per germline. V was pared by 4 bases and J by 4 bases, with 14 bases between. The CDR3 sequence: CASSALTFGYEQYF. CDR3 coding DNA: TGTGCCAGCAGTGCCCTGACCTTCGGGTACGAGCAGTACTTC. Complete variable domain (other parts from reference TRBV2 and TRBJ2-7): EPEVTQTPSHQVTQMGQEVILRCVPISNHLYFYWYRQILGQKVEFLVSFYNNEISEKSEIFDDQFSVERPDGSNFTLKIRSTKLEDSAMYFCASSALTFGYEQYFGPGTRLTVT.

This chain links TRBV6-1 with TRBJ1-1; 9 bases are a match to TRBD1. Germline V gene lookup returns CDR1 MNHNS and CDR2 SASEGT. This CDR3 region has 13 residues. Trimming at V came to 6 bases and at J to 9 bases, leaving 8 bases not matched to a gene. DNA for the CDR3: TGTGCCAGCAGCGGGACAGGGTCACGAAAAGCTTTCTTT. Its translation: CASSGTGSRKAFF.

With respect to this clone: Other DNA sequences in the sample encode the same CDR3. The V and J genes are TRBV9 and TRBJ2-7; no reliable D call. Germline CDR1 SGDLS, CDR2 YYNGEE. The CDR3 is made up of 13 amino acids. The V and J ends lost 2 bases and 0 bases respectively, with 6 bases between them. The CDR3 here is CASSVGSSYEQYF. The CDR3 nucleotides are TGTGCCAGCAGCGTCGGTAGCTCCTACGAGCAGTACTTC.

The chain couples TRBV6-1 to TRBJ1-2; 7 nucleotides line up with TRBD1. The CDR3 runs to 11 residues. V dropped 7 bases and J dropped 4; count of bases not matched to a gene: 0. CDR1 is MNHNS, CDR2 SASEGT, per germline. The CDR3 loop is CASTGGYGYTF. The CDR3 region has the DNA TGTGCCAGCACAGGGGGCTATGGCTACACCTTC.

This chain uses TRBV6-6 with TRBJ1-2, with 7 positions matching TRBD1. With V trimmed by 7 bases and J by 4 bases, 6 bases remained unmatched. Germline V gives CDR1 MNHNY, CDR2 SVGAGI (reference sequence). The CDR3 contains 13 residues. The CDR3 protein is CASIETGPYGYTF. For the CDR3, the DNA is TGTGCCAGCATTGAGACAGGGCCCTATGGCTACACCTTC.

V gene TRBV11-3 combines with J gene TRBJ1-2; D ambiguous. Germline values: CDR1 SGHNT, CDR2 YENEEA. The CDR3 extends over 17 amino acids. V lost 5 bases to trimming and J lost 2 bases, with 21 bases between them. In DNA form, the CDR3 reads TGTGCCAGCAGCGTCGATGTCCTTGCCGCCCAGAACTATGGCTACACCTTC. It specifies CASSVDVLAAQNYGYTF.

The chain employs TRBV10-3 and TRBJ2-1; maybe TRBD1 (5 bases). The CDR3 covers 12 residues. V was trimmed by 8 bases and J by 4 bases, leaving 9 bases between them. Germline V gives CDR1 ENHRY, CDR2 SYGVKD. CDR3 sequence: CAISGRYNEQFF. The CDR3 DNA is TGTGCCATCTCAGGGCGTTACAATGAGCAGTTCTTC.

CDR3 sequence (DNA): TGTGCCAGCAGCAAAGAGGACAAGCAAGAGACCCAGTACTTC. It yields the protein CASSKEDKQETQYF. This chain links TRBV21-1 with TRBJ2-5; the D call in the table, TRBD1, was not verified against the DNA. TRBV21-1 is assigned pseudogene status. This CDR3 has 14 amino acids.

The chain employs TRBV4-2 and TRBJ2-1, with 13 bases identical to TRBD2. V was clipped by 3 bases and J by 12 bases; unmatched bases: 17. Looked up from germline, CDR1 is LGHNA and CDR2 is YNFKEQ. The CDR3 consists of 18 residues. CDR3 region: CASSQGLAGNNYYHGQFF. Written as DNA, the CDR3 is TGTGCCAGCAGCCAGGGACTAGCGGGAAACAATTATTATCATGGGCAGTTCTTC.

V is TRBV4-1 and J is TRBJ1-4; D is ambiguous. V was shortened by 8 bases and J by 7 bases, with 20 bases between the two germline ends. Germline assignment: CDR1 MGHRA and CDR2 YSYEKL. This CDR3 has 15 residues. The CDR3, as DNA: TGCGCCAGCGGAAACGGGCCGGGAGGCGGTGAAAAACTGTTTTTT. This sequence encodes CASGNGPGGGEKLFF.

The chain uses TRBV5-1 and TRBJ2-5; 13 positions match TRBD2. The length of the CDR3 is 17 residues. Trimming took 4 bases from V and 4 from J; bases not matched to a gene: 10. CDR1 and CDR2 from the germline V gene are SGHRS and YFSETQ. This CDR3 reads CASSGQLAGGPRETQYF. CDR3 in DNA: TGCGCCAGCAGCGGGCAACTAGCGGGGGGGCCCCGAGAGACCCAGTACTTC.

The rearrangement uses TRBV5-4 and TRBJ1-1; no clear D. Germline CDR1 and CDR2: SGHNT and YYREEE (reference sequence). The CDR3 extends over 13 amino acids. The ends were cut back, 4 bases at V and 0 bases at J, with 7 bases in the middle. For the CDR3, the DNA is TGTGCCAGCAGCCCTACCATGAACACTGAAGCTTTCTTT. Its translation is CASSPTMNTEAFF.

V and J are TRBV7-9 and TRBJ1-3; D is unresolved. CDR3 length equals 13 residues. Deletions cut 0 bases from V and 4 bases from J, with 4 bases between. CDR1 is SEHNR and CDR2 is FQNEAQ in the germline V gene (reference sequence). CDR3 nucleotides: TGTGCCAGCAGCTTAGCGGCAGGAAACACCATATATTTT. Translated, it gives CASSLAAGNTIYF.

Here the CDR3 reads CASSPGTGGRDEKLFF. As DNA, the CDR3 is TGTGCCAGCAGCCCCGGGACAGGGGGTCGGGATGAAAAACTGTTTTTT. The V call is TRBV7-9, the J call TRBJ1-4; 11 bases are a match to TRBD1. CDR1 SEHNR and CDR2 FQNEAQ come from the germline V gene (reference sequence). Losses at the gene ends were 5 bases for V and 6 bases for J; bases not matched to a gene: 8. This CDR3 region has 16 residues.

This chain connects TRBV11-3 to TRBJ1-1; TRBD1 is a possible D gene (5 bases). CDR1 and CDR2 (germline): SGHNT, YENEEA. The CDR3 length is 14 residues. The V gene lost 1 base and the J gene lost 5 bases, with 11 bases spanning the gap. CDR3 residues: CASSLVFGGTEAFF. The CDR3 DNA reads TGTGCCAGCAGCTTAGTTTTTGGGGGGACTGAAGCTTTCTTT.

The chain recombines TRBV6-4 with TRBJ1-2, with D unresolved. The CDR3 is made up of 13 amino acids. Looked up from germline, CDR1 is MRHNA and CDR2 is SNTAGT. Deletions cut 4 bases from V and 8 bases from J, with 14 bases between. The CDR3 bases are TGTGCCAGCAGTGGCCGGGTCCCAAGGGGCTACACCTTC. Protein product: CASSGRVPRGYTF.

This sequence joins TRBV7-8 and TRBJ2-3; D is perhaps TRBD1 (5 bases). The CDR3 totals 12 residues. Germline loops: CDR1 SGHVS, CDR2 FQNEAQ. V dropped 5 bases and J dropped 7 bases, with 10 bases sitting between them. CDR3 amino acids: CASSTYRNTQYF. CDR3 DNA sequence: TGTGCCAGCAGCACATACAGGAATACGCAGTATTTT.

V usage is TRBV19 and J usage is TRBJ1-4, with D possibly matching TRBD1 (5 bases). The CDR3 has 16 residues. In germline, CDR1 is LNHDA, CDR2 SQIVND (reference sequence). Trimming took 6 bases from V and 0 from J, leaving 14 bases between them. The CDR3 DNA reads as TGTGCCAGTAGCAGACAGCTTCCCCCAACTAATGAAAAACTGTTTTTT. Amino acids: CASSRQLPPTNEKLFF.

The CDR3 DNA is TGTGCCAGCAGTGGAGGGGAGGTAGGAATGAACACTGAAGCTTTCTTT. This translates into CASSGGEVGMNTEAFF. This chain links TRBV28 with TRBJ1-1, with a possible D match to TRBD1 (5 bases). CDR1 is MDHEN, CDR2 SYDVKM, per germline. V gave up 5 bases and J gave up 0 bases, with 16 bases separating them. The CDR3 covers 16 residues. Full variable domain (missing parts from reference TRBV28 and TRBJ1-1): DVKVTQSSRYLVKRTGEKVFLECVQDMDHENMFWYRQDPGLGLRLIYFSYDVKMKEKGDIPEGYSVSREKKERFSLILESASTNQTSMYLCASSGGEVGMNTEAFFGQGTRLTVV.

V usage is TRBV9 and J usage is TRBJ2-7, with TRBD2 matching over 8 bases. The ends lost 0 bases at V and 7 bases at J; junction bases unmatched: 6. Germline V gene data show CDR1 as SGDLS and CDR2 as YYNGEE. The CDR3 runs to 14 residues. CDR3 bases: TGTGCCAGCAGCGTAGGGGGGAGCGGGGGAGAGCAGTACTTC. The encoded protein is CASSVGGSGGEQYF. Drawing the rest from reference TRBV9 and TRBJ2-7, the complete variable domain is DSGVTQTPKHLITATGQRVTLRCSPRSGDLSVYWYQQSLDQGLQFLIQYYNGEERAKGNILERFSAQQFPDLHSELNLSSLELGDSALYFCASSVGGSGGEQYFGPGTRLTVT.

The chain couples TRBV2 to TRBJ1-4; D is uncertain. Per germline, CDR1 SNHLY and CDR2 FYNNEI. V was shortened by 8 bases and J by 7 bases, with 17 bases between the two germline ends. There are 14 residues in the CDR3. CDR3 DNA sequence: TGTGCCAGCGCGGGTACGGTGCGGGCTGAAAAACTGTTTTTT. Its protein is CASAGTVRAEKLFF. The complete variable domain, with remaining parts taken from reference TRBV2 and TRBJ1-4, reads EPEVTQTPSHQVTQMGQEVILRCVPISNHLYFYWYRQILGQKVEFLVSFYNNEISEKSEIFDDQFSVERPDGSNFTLKIRSTKLEDSAMYFCASAGTVRAEKLFFGSGTQLSVL.

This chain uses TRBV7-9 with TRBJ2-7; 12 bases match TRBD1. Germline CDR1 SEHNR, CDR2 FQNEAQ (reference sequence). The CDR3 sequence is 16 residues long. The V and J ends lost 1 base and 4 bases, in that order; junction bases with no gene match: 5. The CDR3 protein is CASSLELGQGAYEQYF. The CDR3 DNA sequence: TGTGCCAGCAGCTTAGAACTGGGACAGGGGGCTTACGAGCAGTACTTC.

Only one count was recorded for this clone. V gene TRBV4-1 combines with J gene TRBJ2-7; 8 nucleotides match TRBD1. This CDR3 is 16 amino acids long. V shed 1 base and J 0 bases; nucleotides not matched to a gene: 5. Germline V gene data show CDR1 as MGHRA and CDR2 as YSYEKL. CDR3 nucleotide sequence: TGCGCCAGCAGCCAAGCGCAGGGGGCCAGCTCCTACGAGCAGTACTTC. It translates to CASSQAQGASSYEQYF.